Below are 31 T cell receptor beta chains sequenced from a single sample in a study of T-cell reconstitution after alpha-beta-depleted transplantation in children. As it was prepared, the TCRbeta library received unique molecular identifiers. TCRdb re-analysed the PCR reads in MiXCR, keeping a single row per CDR3 protein. The table includes hundreds of thousands of distinct CDR3 sequences, about 25% detected once. The sample in question was PBMCs, obtained before TCRalphabeta/CD19-depleted stem cell transplant. The receptors shown here come from a girl under 10 years old with Fanconi anemia, due to receive a stem cell transplant.

This clonotype was counted ten times or more. The chain uses TRBV6-5 and TRBJ1-1, with D perhaps matching TRBD1 (5 bases). The germline V and J ends were trimmed by 6 bases and 8 bases, with 13 bases remaining between them. The germline V gene has CDR1 MNHEY and CDR2 SVGAGI. CDR3 length: 12 residues. CDR3: CASSPGLSEAFF. In DNA, the CDR3 is TGTGCCAGCAGCCCAGGGTTATCGGAAGCTTTCTTT.

The chain recombines TRBV20-1 with TRBJ2-1; D possibly corresponds to TRBD2 (6 bases). V dropped 3 bases and J dropped 3 bases, with 18 bases sitting between them. The germline CDR1 and CDR2 sequences are DFQATT and SNEGSKA (reference sequence). The CDR3 is 16 amino acids. In DNA, the CDR3 is TGCAGTGCTAGTCTACCGCGTGGGGGGAACTACAATGAGCAGTTCTTC. This encodes CSASLPRGGNYNEQFF.

This clonotype was observed a handful of times. The chain has TRBV28 and TRBJ2-5; 7 bases match TRBD1. Germline V gene sequence: CDR1 MDHEN, CDR2 SYDVKM. Unmatched junction bases numbered 2, after V lost 8 bases and J lost 2 bases. This CDR3 is 12 amino acids long. The CDR3 loop reads CASGQVQETQYF. CDR3 DNA sequence: TGTGCCAGCGGACAGGTACAAGAGACCCAGTACTTC.

This clonotype was recorded at least ten times. This chain links TRBV29-1 with TRBJ2-3; no firm D call. The CDR3 covers 14 residues. Trimming took 4 bases from V and 0 from J, leaving 11 bases between them. Germline loops: CDR1 SQVTM, CDR2 ANQGSEA. The CDR3 region has the DNA TGCAGCGTTGCCGTATCGACTAGCACAGATACGCAGTATTTT. It encodes CSVAVSTSTDTQYF.

This clonotype was observed many times. This chain joins TRBV15 and TRBJ2-3; 8 nucleotides agree with TRBD2. There are 14 residues in the CDR3. Germline trimming cut 5 bases from V and 6 bases from J; bases unmatched to any gene: 7. Looked up from germline, CDR1 is LNHNV and CDR2 is YYDKDF (reference sequence). The DNA for the CDR3 is TGTGCCACCAGCCAAAGTGGCGGGGGGGATACGCAGTATTTT. It specifies CATSQSGGGDTQYF.

There are a few counts of this clonotype. The chain combines TRBV29-1 with TRBJ1-2, with 7 bases that match TRBD1. Unmatched junction bases numbered 9, after V lost 0 bases and J lost 8 bases. Germline V lookup: CDR1 SQVTM, CDR2 ANQGSEA. CDR3 length: 14 residues. The CDR3 protein is CSVEDRRGGKGYTF. The CDR3 nucleotides are TGCAGCGTTGAAGATCGGCGAGGGGGCAAAGGCTACACCTTC.

Comments on this clonotype: The germline gene is not matched at one end of the junction; a read error may be the cause. This chain links TRBV20-1 with TRBJ2-2; either TRBD1 or TRBD2 may supply D (6 bases each). This CDR3 is 18 amino acids long. Germline V gene lookup returns CDR1 DFQATT and CDR2 SNEGSKA (reference sequence). The CDR3 sequence is CSARGTNRTTLNTGELFF. The CDR3 coding sequence is TGCAGTGCCAGAGGGACAAATCGGACTACCCTGAACACCGGGGAGCTGTTTTTT.

CDR3 region: CASSVRGIGSAFSYNEQFF. CDR3 in DNA: TGTGCCAGCAGCGTAAGGGGCATTGGTAGCGCCTTCTCCTACAATGAGCAGTTCTTC. This chain connects TRBV9 to TRBJ2-1; D tentatively fits TRBD1 or TRBD2 (5 bases each). Deletions cut 1 base from V and 0 bases from J, with 20 bases between. Germline V lookup: CDR1 SGDLS, CDR2 YYNGEE. The CDR3 is made up of 19 amino acids.

This clonotype was seen many times. V gene TRBV12-3 or TRBV12-4 combines with J gene TRBJ1-1; maybe TRBD1 (5 bases). V lost 3 bases to trimming and J lost 1 base, with 12 bases between them. CDR3 length: 15 amino acids. The CDR3 DNA reads TGTGCCAGCAGTTTCCCAGGGCGGAAGAACACTGAAGCTTTCTTT. Protein product: CASSFPGRKNTEAFF.

The chain is built from TRBV28 and TRBJ2-1; maybe TRBD2 (6 bases). Trimming cost V 5 bases and J 5 bases, with 16 bases left between them. Germline loops: CDR1 MDHEN, CDR2 SYDVKM. The CDR3 runs to 15 residues. The CDR3: CASSTSSRFDNEQFF. For the CDR3, the DNA is TGTGCCAGCAGTACTAGCTCCCGTTTTGACAATGAGCAGTTCTTC. Variable domain in full (rest from reference TRBV28 and TRBJ2-1): DVKVTQSSRYLVKRTGEKVFLECVQDMDHENMFWYRQDPGLGLRLIYFSYDVKMKEKGDIPEGYSVSREKKERFSLILESASTNQTSMYLCASSTSSRFDNEQFFGPGTRLTVL.

V usage is TRBV7-3 and J usage is TRBJ2-5; TRBD1 or TRBD2 may be the D gene (5 bases each). The CDR3 has 15 residues. Germline values: CDR1 SGHTA, CDR2 FQGTGA. Trimming shortened V by 5 bases and J by 8 bases, and 21 bases separated the two germline ends. In DNA form, the CDR3 reads TGTGCCAGCAGCCCGAGCCGGGACCGAGGTGACACCCAGTACTTC. Residues: CASSPSRDRGDTQYF.

The gene calls are TRBV5-5 and TRBJ2-7; D gene uncertain. V lost 0 bases, J lost 2 bases, and 15 bases lay in between. Looked up from germline, CDR1 is SGHKS and CDR2 is YYEKEE (reference sequence). The CDR3 spans 16 residues. The CDR3 spells CASSLGIRSQAYEQYF. CDR3 DNA sequence: TGTGCCAGCAGCTTGGGTATTCGGTCTCAGGCCTACGAGCAGTACTTC. Full variable domain (rest looked up from reference TRBV5-5 and TRBJ2-7): DAGVTQSPTHLIKTRGQQVTLRCSPISGHKSVSWYQQVLGQGPQFIFQYYEKEERGRGNFPDRFSARQFPNYSSELNVNALLLGDSALYLCASSLGIRSQAYEQYFGPGTRLTVT.

The chain carries TRBV7-9 and TRBJ2-7; 7 bases map to TRBD1. Germline CDR1 and CDR2: SEHNR and FQNEAQ (reference sequence). The CDR3 totals 14 residues. J was trimmed by 4 bases and V by 0 bases; bases with no gene match: 3. The CDR3 DNA sequence: TGTGCCAGCAGCTTAGCCGGGACAGTTTACGAGCAGTACTTC. This sequence encodes CASSLAGTVYEQYF.

This clonotype turned up a few times. The chain joins TRBV29-1 to TRBJ2-1; a weak D match, TRBD1 (6 bases). V lost 7 bases and J lost 7, with 11 bases in between. In germline, CDR1 is SQVTM, CDR2 ANQGSEA. This CDR3 spans 11 amino acids. CDR3 region: CSEITGNEQFF. For the CDR3, the DNA is TGCAGCGAGATCACAGGGAATGAGCAGTTCTTC.

This clonotype was seen a few times. The chain links TRBV20-1 to TRBJ2-7, with D possibly being TRBD1 or TRBD2 (5 bases each). This CDR3 region has 12 residues. V shed 4 bases and J shed 3 bases, with 10 bases lying between them. The germline gives CDR1 DFQATT, CDR2 SNEGSKA (reference sequence). The CDR3 spells CSAKRDVYEQYF. The CDR3 DNA reads TGCAGTGCTAAACGGGACGTCTACGAGCAGTACTTC.

This clonotype was observed at least ten times. The chain recombines TRBV20-1 with TRBJ2-1; 8 positions agree with TRBD1. The CDR3 extends over 16 amino acids. With V trimmed by 2 bases and J by 9 bases, 15 bases remained unmatched. Germline V lookup: CDR1 DFQATT, CDR2 SNEGSKA (reference sequence). CDR3 bases: TGCAGTGCTAGAAGGAGACAGGGGAGTGTGGATGGTGAGCAGTTCTTC. Translating it yields CSARRRQGSVDGEQFF.

V gene TRBV20-1 combines with J gene TRBJ2-7; no clear D gene. The CDR3 totals 11 residues. Germline CDR1 and CDR2: DFQATT and SNEGSKA (reference sequence). V lost 1 base and J lost 0, with 1 base in between. The CDR3 protein is CSARASYEQYF. The CDR3 region has the DNA TGCAGTGCTAGAGCCTCCTACGAGCAGTACTTC.

This clonotype was counted many times. The genes are TRBV12-3 or TRBV12-4 and TRBJ2-7; no clear D. The CDR3 has 11 residues. V lost 6 bases and J 4 bases, leaving 7 bases between the germline ends. This CDR3 reads CASRRAYEQYF. In DNA, the CDR3 is TGTGCCAGCAGAAGGGCTTACGAGCAGTACTTC.

As for this clonotype: Sequence at one end of the junction differs from germline and may be a read error. This chain links TRBV5-1 with TRBJ2-5, with D uncertain. Germline V lookup: CDR1 SGHRS, CDR2 YFSETQ. There are 13 residues in the CDR3. CDR3 loop: CASSLSIQGTQYF. DNA for the CDR3: TGCGCCAGCAGCTTGTCCATCCAAGGGACCCAGTACTTC.

This clonotype appeared a few times. The chain couples TRBV27 to TRBJ2-1; TRBD2 matches 10 bases. The junction had 5 bases not matched to a gene; V was cut back by 5 bases and J by 4 bases. Germline CDR1 is MNHEY and CDR2 is SMNVEV (reference sequence). The CDR3 consists of 15 residues. The CDR3 bases are TGTGCCAGCAGTCCGCTAGCGGGAGAGTACAATGAGCAGTTCTTC. It codes for CASSPLAGEYNEQFF.

This chain uses TRBV2 with TRBJ2-7, with D uncertain. The germline CDR1 and CDR2 sequences are SNHLY and FYNNEI. CDR3 length equals 13 residues. With 6 bases removed from V and 0 bases from J, the gap between germline ends came to 9 bases. In nucleotides, the CDR3 is TGTGCCAGCAGAACTCTAGGCTCCTACGAGCAGTACTTC. It codes for CASRTLGSYEQYF.

This clonotype was found many times. The chain links TRBV10-3 to TRBJ2-5; 13 bases agree with TRBD2. In germline, CDR1 is ENHRY, CDR2 SYGVKD. The CDR3 contains 14 residues. Trimming took 8 bases from V and 2 from J; bases not matched to a gene: 2. The CDR3 spells CAIATSGGQETQYF. The CDR3 coding sequence is TGTGCCATCGCGACTAGCGGGGGGCAAGAGACCCAGTACTTC.

This clonotype appeared a few times. This sequence joins TRBV29-1 and TRBJ2-7, with no clear D. Germline CDR1 is SQVTM and CDR2 is ANQGSEA. CDR3 length equals 10 residues. V was cut by 5 bases and J by 5 bases, with 7 bases left in between. The CDR3 DNA reads TGCAGCGTTTATAAGAACGAGCAGTACTTC. Residues: CSVYKNEQYF.

In its sample, this clonotype was seen many times. This rearrangement joins TRBV7-2 to TRBJ2-3; a possible D gene is TRBD2 (5 bases). CDR3 length: 13 amino acids. With 7 bases removed from V and 9 bases from J, the gap between germline ends came to 17 bases. Germline V gives CDR1 SGHTA, CDR2 FQGNSA. CDR3 coding DNA: TGTGCCAGCACCCCAAGCGGTCTCCGGACGCAGTATTTT. It translates to CASTPSGLRTQYF.

This clonotype was detected only a few times. The rearrangement uses TRBV20-1 and TRBJ2-5; D ambiguous. V lost 7 bases to trimming and J lost 3 bases, with 9 bases between them. The CDR3 covers 11 residues. CDR1 and CDR2 (germline): DFQATT, SNEGSKA (reference sequence). CDR3 residues: CSVSAEETQYF. CDR3 DNA sequence: TGCAGTGTAAGTGCGGAAGAGACCCAGTACTTC.

The CDR3 sequence is CASSRTLTSGANVLTF. Here the CDR3 DNA reads TGTGCCAGCAGCCGTACCCTAACCTCTGGGGCCAACGTCCTGACTTTC. The genes are TRBV6-1 and TRBJ2-6; D is undetermined. Germline CDR1 and CDR2: MNHNS and SASEGT. CDR3 length: 16 residues. Trimming removed 6 bases at V and 0 bases at J, with 12 bases between.

In this sample, this clonotype turned up many times. V and J are TRBV5-1 and TRBJ2-7; D is uncertain. This CDR3 has 13 amino acids. The V and J ends lost 0 bases and 3 bases respectively, with 7 bases between them. Germline values: CDR1 SGHRS, CDR2 YFSETQ. The CDR3 sequence is CASSLDRNYEQYF. The CDR3 nucleotides read TGCGCCAGCAGCTTGGACAGAAACTACGAGCAGTACTTC.

Many counts were recorded for this clonotype. This chain uses TRBV14 with TRBJ2-5, with D possibly being TRBD2 (6 bases). The V gene lost 6 bases and the J gene lost 6 bases, with 8 bases spanning the gap. Germline V gene lookup returns CDR1 SGHDN and CDR2 FVKESK. The CDR3 is made up of 11 amino acids. CDR3 region: CASSGGKTQYF. For the CDR3, the DNA is TGTGCCAGCAGTGGAGGGAAGACCCAGTACTTC. The variable domain in full, completed from reference TRBV14 and TRBJ2-5, reads EAGVTQFPSHSVIEKGQTVTLRCDPISGHDNLYWYRRVMGKEIKFLLHFVKESKQDESGMPNNRFLAERTGGTYSTLKVQPAELEDSGVYFCASSGGKTQYFGPGTRLLVL.

As concerns this clonotype: One end of the junction is discordant with germline, which a read error may explain. The J gene is TRBJ1-1, the V gene TRBV25-1; no clear D. Germline CDR1 reads MGHDK; CDR2 reads SYGVNS. The CDR3 extends over 8 amino acids. The CDR3 here is CASSEFPF. For the CDR3, the DNA is TGTGCCAGCAGTGAATTTCCCTTT.

The chain has TRBV28 and TRBJ1-5; no reliable D call. The germline V gene encodes CDR1 MDHEN and CDR2 SYDVKM. V lost 3 bases and J lost 4, with 7 bases in between. The CDR3 consists of 13 residues. CDR3 loop: CASSFSGNQPQHF. CDR3 DNA sequence: TGTGCCAGCAGTTTTTCAGGTAATCAGCCCCAGCATTTT.

This clonotype was picked up many times. The chain has TRBV12-3 or TRBV12-4 and TRBJ2-2; TRBD2 might be the D (6 bases). With 3 bases removed from V and 4 bases from J, the gap between germline ends came to 6 bases. CDR3 length: 13 amino acids. The chain's CDR3 is CASSLGGTGELFF. The CDR3 coding sequence is TGTGCCAGCAGTTTGGGGGGCACCGGGGAGCTGTTTTTT.